Given below is one T cell receptor (beta chain) in context. Its antigen remains unidentified. This record belongs to a study of cytomegalovirus exposure and HLA in healthy donors. Looked up from germline, CDR1 is SEHNR and CDR2 is FQNEAQ (reference sequence). The V gene lost 3 bases and the J gene lost 3 bases, with 11 bases spanning the gap. The CDR3 is 14 amino acids. Whole-study findings and limits: Presence/absence analyses assumed roughly uniform sequencing depth across donors, which may not hold.

A multiplex PCR was run with 60 Vbeta primers and 13 Jbeta primers. TCRdb's copy holds only in-frame clones and misses some; the assay was immunoSEQ multiplex PCR. This sample's table reports roughly 73,000 clones. The receptor comes from a man aged 50 or older in good health and CMV-seropositive. Sample: PBMCs. The rearrangement uses TRBV7-9 and TRBJ1-1, with TRBD1 as a possible D gene (6 bases). In nucleotides, the CDR3 is TGTGCCAGCAGCTTTCAGGGGATGGACACTGAAGCTTTCTTT. It is translated as CASSFQGMDTEAFF.